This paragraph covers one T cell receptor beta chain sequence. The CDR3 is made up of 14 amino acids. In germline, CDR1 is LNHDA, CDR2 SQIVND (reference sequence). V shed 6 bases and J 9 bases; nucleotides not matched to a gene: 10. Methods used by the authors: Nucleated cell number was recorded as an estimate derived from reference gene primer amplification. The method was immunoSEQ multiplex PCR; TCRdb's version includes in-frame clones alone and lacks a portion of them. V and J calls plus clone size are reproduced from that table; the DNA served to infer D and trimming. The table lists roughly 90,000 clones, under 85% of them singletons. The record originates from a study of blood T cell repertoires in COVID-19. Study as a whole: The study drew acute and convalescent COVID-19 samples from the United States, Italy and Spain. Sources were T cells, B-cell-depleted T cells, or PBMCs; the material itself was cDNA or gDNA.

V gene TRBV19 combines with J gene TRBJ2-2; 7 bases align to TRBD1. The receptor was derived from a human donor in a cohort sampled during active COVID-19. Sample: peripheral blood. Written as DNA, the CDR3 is TGTGCCAGTAGGGGGACAGCAAGTCGTCGGGAGCTGTTTTTT. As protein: CASRGTASRRELFF. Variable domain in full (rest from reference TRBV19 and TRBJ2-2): DGGITQSPKYLFRKEGQNVTLSCEQNLNHDAMYWYRQDPGQGLRLIYYSQIVNDFQKGDIAEGYSVSREKKESFPLTVTSAQKNPTAFYLCASRGTASRRELFFGEGSRLTVL.